This T cell receptor beta chain comes out of a study of shared clonotypes between healthy human individuals. As for the study in general: Every donor yielded three CD4 naive, three CD4 memory, two CD8 naive and one CD8 memory plate.

General study results and limits: With few donors, the genetic and exposure-history diversity represented was limited.

In the authors' workflow: Without quality scores, immunoSEQ junctional reads could not be filtered like full-length reads. Only in-frame clones appear in the TCRdb table, and some are missing; sequencing was by immunoSEQ multiplex PCR. V and J calls plus clone size are reproduced from that table; the DNA served to infer D and trimming. Of 2 million to 2.5 million clones listed, more than 80% are singletons. Concerning this clone: Its matching antigen is unknown.

Source material: naive CD4+ T cells from PBMCs. The subset is: CD45RA+ positively selected. This TCR was sampled from a man aged 18 to 29 in good health. Some clones in this sample may be carry-over from other donors' samples.

The CDR3 DNA reads TGTGCCAGCACCCTCCCGGGCGGGAGGGCGGGGAATGAGCAGTTCTTC. Its translation is CASTLPGGRAGNEQFF. The J gene is TRBJ2-1, the V gene TRBV5-4; 9 bases are shared with TRBD2. V lost 6 bases, J lost 7 bases, and 14 bases stayed unmatched. The CDR3 is 16 amino acids. Germline V gives CDR1 SGHNT, CDR2 YYREEE (reference sequence).